This T cell receptor (beta chain) was captured by sequencing in a study of blood T cells in healthy people across ages. V was cut by 1 base and J by 6 bases, with 12 bases left in between. Germline V lookup: CDR1 ENHRY, CDR2 SYGVKD. CDR3 length: 14 amino acids. Sample-barcoded 5' priming and a J-beta primer mix drove a second PCR of about 7 to 12 cycles. In TCRdb, the 5' RACE reads were re-called with MiXCR into one record per CDR3 protein. The sample includes some 800,000 distinct CDR3 sequences, approximately 25% of them seen just once. This clonotype has just a few counts. The same specimen was also included in a second study, on T cells of mothers and their children.

This chain links TRBV10-3 with TRBJ1-2; D perhaps matches TRBD1 (5 bases). The source of this sequence is a boy aged 10-17 years in good health. Sequencing was performed on blood. The CDR3 protein is CAISELTQTDGYTF. In DNA, the CDR3 is TGTGCCATCAGTGAGTTAACGCAGACAGATGGCTACACCTTC.